These 28 T cell receptor beta chains originate from one sample sequenced in a study of cytomegalovirus exposure and HLA in healthy donors. The PCR employed 60 Vbeta primers together with 13 Jbeta primers. Clones were sequenced by immunoSEQ multiplex PCR, and TCRdb holds only the in-frame ones, with some missing. The sample contains 180,000 or so clones, about 86% of which appear only once. Sequenced input: PBMCs. The receptors were gathered from a young woman in good health and CMV-seronegative.

The rearrangement uses TRBV28 and TRBJ2-1; 9 bases are a match to TRBD1. The ends lost 4 bases at V and 4 bases at J; junction bases unmatched: 5. Germline-derived CDR1 and CDR2 are MDHEN and SYDVKM. CDR3 length: 15 amino acids. CDR3 DNA sequence: TGTGCCAGCAGTTCACCGGGACAGGGATACAATGAGCAGTTCTTC. Amino acid sequence: CASSSPGQGYNEQFF.

The gene calls are TRBV6-1 and TRBJ2-7; 7 bases line up with TRBD2. The CDR3 totals 14 residues. Germline V gene data show CDR1 as MNHNS and CDR2 as SASEGT. CDR3 sequence reads: CAASAGTQSYEQYF. CDR3 DNA: TGTGCTGCCTCAGCGGGAACCCAAAGTTACGAGCAGTACTTC.

This sequence joins TRBV18 and TRBJ2-3, with TRBD2 matching 9 bases. CDR1 and CDR2 (germline): KGHSH, LQKENI. Trimming removed 2 bases from V and 4 bases from J; junction bases left unmatched: 10. This CDR3 spans 17 amino acids. CDR3 protein: CASSPLASGAIPDTQYF. The CDR3 DNA is TGTGCCAGCTCACCATTAGCTAGCGGGGCCATCCCAGATACGCAGTATTTT.

The chain carries TRBV29-1 and TRBJ2-3; D gene ambiguous. This CDR3 is 15 amino acids long. Trimming removed 6 bases from V and 0 bases from J, with 16 bases in between. CDR1 and CDR2 (germline): SQVTM, ANQGSEA. The chain's CDR3 is CSVATMISSTDTQYF. The CDR3 nucleotides read TGCAGCGTCGCCACTATGATATCTAGCACAGATACGCAGTATTTT.

On this clone itself: The germline gene is not matched at one end of the junction; a read error may be the cause. The chain combines TRBV7-7 with TRBJ2-7, with 7 bases that match TRBD1. The germline gives CDR1 SSHAT, CDR2 FNYEAQ (reference sequence). The CDR3 sequence is 14 residues long. CDR3 protein: CASSLGQGDYEQYF. The DNA of the CDR3 is TGTGCTAGCAGCTTAGGGCAGGGGGACTACGAGCAGTACTTC.

The chain is built from TRBV28 and TRBJ2-7; TRBD1 aligns across 9 bases. Germline trimming cut 6 bases from V and 1 base from J; bases unmatched to any gene: 7. Germline lookup yields CDR1 MDHEN and CDR2 SYDVKM. This CDR3 spans 15 amino acids. Here the CDR3 DNA reads TGTGCCAGCAGCCCGGGGACAGGGTGGTCCTACGAGCAGTACTTC. The encoded protein is CASSPGTGWSYEQYF.

The chain has TRBV18 and TRBJ2-3; TRBD2 matches at 12 bases. Trimming took 4 bases from V and 3 from J; bases not matched to a gene: 11. The CDR3 extends over 18 amino acids. Germline values: CDR1 KGHSH, CDR2 LQKENI. In nucleotides, the CDR3 is TGTGCCAGCTCACGCCCTCCTGGACTAGCGGGAAGGACAGATACGCAGTATTTT. Translating gives CASSRPPGLAGRTDTQYF.

This chain links TRBV13 with TRBJ2-7; the match to TRBD2 covers 10 bases. CDR1 is PRHDT, CDR2 FYEKMQ, per germline (reference sequence). This CDR3 region has 14 residues. J lost 5 bases, V lost 5 bases, and 6 bases had no gene match. The CDR3 region is CASSLAGVRNEQYF. The CDR3 nucleotides read TGTGCCAGCAGCCTAGCGGGAGTTCGCAACGAGCAGTACTTC.

This clone was found once. The V call is TRBV6-1, the J call TRBJ2-7, with D maybe TRBD2 (6 bases). The CDR3 contains 16 residues. Trimming shortened V by 2 bases and J by 0 bases, and 14 bases separated the two germline ends. CDR1 is MNHNS, CDR2 SASEGT, per germline. In DNA form, the CDR3 reads TGTGCCAGCAGTGAAAGGTCCGGCGGGATCTCCTACGAGCAGTACTTC. The encoded protein is CASSERSGGISYEQYF.

The CDR3 here is CSVEGDRGLAGTEQFF. DNA for the CDR3: TGCAGCGTTGAGGGGGACAGGGGGCTCGCTGGGACCGAGCAGTTCTTC. The rearrangement uses TRBV29-1 and TRBJ2-1; the match to TRBD1 covers 12 bases. With V trimmed by 3 bases and J by 10 bases, 13 bases remained unmatched. From germline, CDR1 is SQVTM and CDR2 ANQGSEA. This CDR3 contains 16 residues.

The V call is TRBV7-9, the J call TRBJ2-6; a weak D match, TRBD2 (6 bases). Germline V gene sequence: CDR1 SEHNR, CDR2 FQNEAQ (reference sequence). Trimming removed 6 bases from V and 4 bases from J, with 13 bases in between. The CDR3 is 15 amino acids. CDR3 sequence (DNA): TGTGCCAGCAGTGCCAGGAGGGTCGGGGCCAACGTCCTGACTTTC. Its translation: CASSARRVGANVLTF.

The V call is TRBV5-1, the J call TRBJ2-5; D gene uncertain. The length of the CDR3 is 15 residues. CDR1 SGHRS and CDR2 YFSETQ come from the germline V gene. Trimming left V 0 bases short and J 5 bases short, with 14 bases between. This CDR3 is CASSLAGPAGETQYF. CDR3 coding DNA: TGCGCCAGCAGCTTGGCCGGCCCGGCCGGGGAGACCCAGTACTTC.

The chain joins TRBV19 to TRBJ2-5; tentative D call: TRBD1 (6 bases). The CDR3 is 14 amino acids. V was pared by 5 bases and J by 0 bases, with 10 bases between. Per germline, CDR1 LNHDA and CDR2 SQIVND (reference sequence). CDR3 sequence: CASSPYRDQETQYF. CDR3 sequence (DNA): TGTGCCAGTAGTCCCTACAGGGACCAAGAGACCCAGTACTTC. The full variable domain, its missing parts supplied by reference TRBV19 and TRBJ2-5, is DGGITQSPKYLFRKEGQNVTLSCEQNLNHDAMYWYRQDPGQGLRLIYYSQIVNDFQKGDIAEGYSVSREKKESFPLTVTSAQKNPTAFYLCASSPYRDQETQYFGPGTRLLVL.

For this clone: A junction end diverges from the germline sequence, so it may reflect a read error. The chain couples TRBV7-7 to TRBJ2-3; possibly TRBD2 for D (5 bases). Germline CDR1 and CDR2: SSHAT and FNYEAQ (reference sequence). The CDR3 contains 13 residues. CDR3 residues: CASSLNGADTQYF. DNA of the CDR3: TGTGCTAGCAGCTTAAACGGGGCAGATACGCAGTATTTT.

The chain has TRBV11-2 and TRBJ2-1; unclear D gene. The CDR3 has 11 residues. V was trimmed by 5 bases and J by 4 bases, leaving 3 bases between them. Germline V gene sequence: CDR1 SGHAT, CDR2 FQNNGV. In DNA, the CDR3 is TGTGCCAGCAGCACTTACAATGAGCAGTTCTTC. This translates into CASSTYNEQFF.

V is TRBV5-1 and J is TRBJ2-3, with TRBD2 identical over 8 bases. V gave up 0 bases and J gave up 2 bases; unmatched junction bases: 5. CDR3 length: 16 residues. In germline, CDR1 is SGHRS, CDR2 YFSETQ. The CDR3 loop is CASSLVLAGLTDTQYF. CDR3 nucleotides: TGCGCCAGCAGCTTGGTATTAGCGGGGCTCACAGATACGCAGTATTTT.

Only a few counts were recorded for this clone. The chain couples TRBV6-1 to TRBJ2-5; a weak D match, TRBD1 (6 bases). The germline V gene has CDR1 MNHNS and CDR2 SASEGT. V was trimmed by 4 bases and J by 1 base, leaving 10 bases between them. The CDR3 spans 14 residues. The CDR3 is CASSGGQVQETQYF. In nucleotides, the CDR3 is TGTGCCAGCAGTGGGGGACAAGTCCAAGAGACCCAGTACTTC.

This chain uses TRBV7-3 with TRBJ2-3, with a tentative D call TRBD2 (6 bases). Germline V lookup: CDR1 SGHTA, CDR2 FQGTGA. Trimming removed 4 bases at V and 6 bases at J, with 17 bases between. The CDR3 has 15 amino acids. CDR3 bases: TGTGCCAGCAGCTCGACCGGGACTGCGGGGGATACGCAGTATTTT. Its translation is CASSSTGTAGDTQYF.

This clone has only one observation. The gene calls are TRBV7-6 and TRBJ2-3, with D possibly being TRBD2 (6 bases). V shed 5 bases and J shed 6 bases, with 21 bases lying between them. CDR3 length: 16 residues. Germline lookup yields CDR1 SGHVS and CDR2 FNYEAQ. CDR3 in amino acids: CASSQPLANQRDTQYF. For the CDR3, the DNA is TGTGCCAGCAGCCAACCCCTAGCGAACCAGCGGGATACGCAGTATTTT.

This clone was counted a single time. The V and J genes are TRBV5-1 and TRBJ1-1; 7 bases agree with TRBD1. The length of the CDR3 is 14 residues. V dropped 2 bases and J dropped 1; count of bases not matched to a gene: 2. Per the germline V gene, CDR1 is SGHRS and CDR2 is YFSETQ. This CDR3 is CASSLGGANTEAFF. The CDR3, as DNA: TGCGCCAGCAGCTTAGGGGGCGCGAACACTGAAGCTTTCTTT.

This clone is a singleton in its sample. The rearrangement joins TRBV7-9 to TRBJ2-6, with D possibly being TRBD1 (5 bases). This CDR3 has 16 amino acids. Deletions cut 4 bases from V and 3 bases from J, with 13 bases between. The germline V gene has CDR1 SEHNR and CDR2 FQNEAQ (reference sequence). CDR3 nucleotide sequence: TGTGCCAGCAGCTCCCGATCAGGGTTTGGGGCCAACGTCCTGACTTTC. Its protein is CASSSRSGFGANVLTF.

The chain carries TRBV7-9 and TRBJ2-7; TRBD1 is a possible D gene (6 bases). CDR1 and CDR2 (germline): SEHNR, FQNEAQ (reference sequence). The V end was cut by 4 bases, the J end by 2 bases, with 15 bases between. The CDR3 contains 15 residues. This CDR3 reads CASSSTGTPAYEQYF. The CDR3 nucleotides read TGTGCCAGCAGCTCGACCGGGACACCCGCCTACGAGCAGTACTTC.

The chain combines TRBV27 with TRBJ2-1; TRBD2 aligns across 11 bases. With 6 bases clipped from V and 0 bases from J, the junction kept 13 bases outside the gene matches. The CDR3 runs 19 residues. CDR1 and CDR2 (germline): MNHEY, SMNVEV (reference sequence). The CDR3 nucleotides are TGTGCCAGCAGAAGTTTTTCTAGCGGGGGGTCTAGCTCCTACAATGAGCAGTTCTTC. Its protein product is CASRSFSSGGSSSYNEQFF.

The rearrangement uses TRBV15 and TRBJ1-2; no firm D call. This CDR3 contains 13 residues. Germline CDR1 LNHNV, CDR2 YYDKDF (reference sequence). The V end lost 3 bases, the J end lost 8 bases, and 13 bases lay between the germline ends. CDR3 protein: CATSRQITGGYTF. The CDR3 coding sequence is TGTGCCACCAGCAGGCAGATTACGGGAGGCTACACCTTC.

The genes are TRBV9 and TRBJ2-5, with 11 bases identical to TRBD1. The closer fit of TRBJ2-7 to the DNA end suggests the J call may be wrong. The germline V gene encodes CDR1 SGDLS and CDR2 YYNGEE. The CDR3 covers 14 residues. The CDR3 region is CASSEGQGAYEQYF. CDR3 DNA: TGTGCCAGCAGCGAGGGACAGGGGGCCTACGAGCAGTACTTC.

This clone was seen more than once but under ten times. The chain links TRBV7-2 to TRBJ1-5; TRBD1 aligns across 12 bases. The junction had 3 bases not matched to a gene; V was cut back by 1 base and J by 5 bases. There are 16 residues in the CDR3. Germline V gene data show CDR1 as SGHTA and CDR2 as FQGNSA. CDR3 coding DNA: TGTGCCAGCAGCTTAGAAGGGACAGGGGGCGATCAGCCCCAGCATTTT. This encodes CASSLEGTGGDQPQHF.

V and J are TRBV5-8 and TRBJ2-7, with a weak D call TRBD1 (5 bases). The CDR3 is 12 residues long. Germline V gene data show CDR1 as SGHTS and CDR2 as YDEGEE. V gave up 6 bases and J gave up 9 bases, with 16 bases separating them. The CDR3 loop reads CASNTLQGAQYF. The CDR3 nucleotides are TGTGCCAGCAACACCCTTCAGGGCGCGCAGTACTTC.

This clone was seen a few times. V usage is TRBV6-6 and J usage is TRBJ1-2, with D possibly TRBD1 on 6 matching bases. The germline V gene encodes CDR1 MNHNY and CDR2 SVGAGI (reference sequence). V was clipped by 6 bases and J by 3 bases, with 14 bases between them. The CDR3 is 14 amino acids. CDR3 region: CASSQTGEDYGYTF. CDR3 DNA sequence: TGTGCCAGCAGCCAGACAGGCGAAGACTATGGCTACACCTTC.